The 31 T cell receptor beta chains reported below all come from one sample, sequenced in a study of monozygotic twins with cystic fibrosis. The repertoire was sequenced with immunoSEQ multiplex PCR; TCRdb's copy has only in-frame clones and lacks some. The sample shows more than 25,000 clones, just over 90% of them seen only once. Input material: blood. The receptor set was obtained from a girl aged 2 to 10 with cystic fibrosis.

This chain uses TRBV9 with TRBJ2-2; D is perhaps TRBD2 (5 bases). Trimming left V 4 bases short and J 4 bases short, with 14 bases between. This CDR3 comprises 15 residues. Germline V gene data show CDR1 as SGDLS and CDR2 as YYNGEE. DNA of the CDR3: TGTGCCAGCAGCTCAAGTCTCGAGGGCACCGGGGAGCTGTTTTTT. Translating gives CASSSSLEGTGELFF.

The chain combines TRBV6-5 with TRBJ2-3; D gene unclear. The CDR3 is 14 residues long. The germline V gene has CDR1 MNHEY and CDR2 SVGAGI. The V gene lost 2 bases and the J gene lost 2 bases, with 8 bases spanning the gap. The CDR3 nucleotides read TGTGCCAGCAGTTACAGGGTTGACACAGATACGCAGTATTTT. Translation gives CASSYRVDTDTQYF.

With respect to this clone: Other DNA sequences in this sample translate to the same CDR3. This sequence joins TRBV20-1 and TRBJ1-5; D gene uncertain. There are 11 residues in the CDR3. Deletions cut 1 base from V and 7 bases from J, with 5 bases between. The germline gives CDR1 DFQATT, CDR2 SNEGSKA (reference sequence). CDR3 bases: TGCAGTGCTAGAGCAGGACAGCCCCAGCATTTT. It encodes CSARAGQPQHF.

V usage is TRBV4-1 and J usage is TRBJ2-7; 10 bases align to TRBD1. Trimming cost V 6 bases and J 3 bases; bases outside gene matches: 8. CDR1 and CDR2 from the germline V gene are MGHRA and YSYEKL. CDR3 length: 15 residues. CDR3 amino acids: CASSHTGQGNYEQYF. The CDR3 DNA reads as TGCGCCAGCAGTCATACGGGACAGGGGAACTACGAGCAGTACTTC.

The chain combines TRBV7-2 with TRBJ2-5, with D unresolved. Germline V gives CDR1 SGHTA, CDR2 FQGNSA. Trimming took 5 bases from V and 5 from J, leaving 6 bases between them. This CDR3 contains 11 residues. The CDR3 region has the DNA TGTGCCAGCAGCACCCGGGAGACCCAGTACTTC. Translating it yields CASSTRETQYF.

The table lists this clone with a count of one. The chain links TRBV5-1 to TRBJ1-2; a possible D gene is TRBD1 (6 bases). V dropped 0 bases and J dropped 10 bases, with 16 bases sitting between them. The germline V gene has CDR1 SGHRS and CDR2 YFSETQ. This CDR3 is built from 14 residues. CDR3 bases: TGCGCCAGCAGCTTGGACGGGCAGGGGACGGACTACACCTTC. As protein: CASSLDGQGTDYTF. Drawing the rest from reference TRBV5-1 and TRBJ1-2, the complete variable domain is KAGVTQTPRYLIKTRGQQVTLSCSPISGHRSVSWYQQTPGQGLQFLFEYFSETQRNKGNFPGRFSGRQFSNSRSEMNVSTLELGDSALYLCASSLDGQGTDYTFGSGTRLTVV.

This rearrangement joins TRBV27 to TRBJ1-5, with no clear D. CDR1 is MNHEY and CDR2 is SMNVEV in the germline V gene (reference sequence). The CDR3 runs to 13 residues. V dropped 6 bases and J dropped 0 bases, with 6 bases sitting between them. The CDR3 DNA follows: TGTGCCAGCAGCCAGCATAGCAATCAGCCCCAGCATTTT. Protein: CASSQHSNQPQHF.

The V call is TRBV5-1, the J call TRBJ1-3; the match to TRBD1 covers 7 bases. The CDR3 extends over 19 amino acids. Germline lookup yields CDR1 SGHRS and CDR2 YFSETQ. Losses at the gene ends were 3 bases for V and 0 bases for J; bases not matched to a gene: 15. The DNA of the CDR3 is TGCGCCAGCAGCTCGTTTGGTACAACGGACAGGCTCTCTGGAAACACCATATATTTT. It is translated as CASSSFGTTDRLSGNTIYF.

This clone turned up a few times. CDR3 DNA sequence: TGTGCCAGCAGTGAATTAAACAGGGACGGCTACACCTTC. Its translation is CASSELNRDGYTF. The chain employs TRBV6-1 and TRBJ1-2, with a weak D call TRBD1 (6 bases). The CDR3 has 13 residues. CDR1 and CDR2 (germline): MNHNS, SASEGT. With 2 bases removed from V and 8 bases from J, the gap between germline ends came to 12 bases.

In its sample, this clone was seen once. The gene calls are TRBV7-7 and TRBJ2-7, with a possible D match to TRBD1 (5 bases). Germline CDR1 SSHAT, CDR2 FNYEAQ (reference sequence). Between the trimmed V and J ends, which lost 3 bases and 3 bases, there was a span of 12 bases. The CDR3 runs 14 residues. CDR3 sequence reads: CASSFGQGNYEQYF. CDR3 DNA sequence: TGTGCCAGCAGCTTTGGCCAGGGCAACTACGAGCAGTACTTC.

The chain couples TRBV9 to TRBJ1-2; 9 nucleotides agree with TRBD1. This CDR3 contains 13 residues. J gave up 8 bases and V 5 bases, and 7 bases lay outside the gene matches. CDR1 SGDLS and CDR2 YYNGEE come from the germline V gene. CDR3 protein: CASRAGQGSGYTF. In DNA, the CDR3 is TGTGCCAGCAGAGCTGGACAGGGGAGCGGCTACACCTTC.

The CDR3: CASSLFGENTEAFF. CDR3 sequence (DNA): TGCGCCAGCAGCTTGTTTGGAGAGAACACTGAAGCTTTCTTT. V is TRBV5-1 and J is TRBJ1-1; no firm D call. The CDR3 contains 14 residues. Germline lookup yields CDR1 SGHRS and CDR2 YFSETQ. Trimming cost V 1 base and J 1 base, with 8 bases left between them.

The V gene is TRBV10-3, the J gene TRBJ1-5, with 7 nucleotides matching TRBD1. Looked up from germline, CDR1 is ENHRY and CDR2 is SYGVKD. Germline trimming cut 5 bases from V and 6 bases from J; bases unmatched to any gene: 4. This CDR3 is 13 amino acids long. This CDR3 is CAISTGEIQPQHF. The DNA of the CDR3 is TGTGCCATCAGTACAGGGGAGATTCAGCCCCAGCATTTT.

The sample holds one count of this clone. The V gene is TRBV18, the J gene TRBJ2-3, with 12 bases identical to TRBD2. CDR3 length: 16 amino acids. CDR1 is KGHSH and CDR2 is LQKENI in the germline V gene. The V segment lost 6 bases and the J segment 1 base; nucleotides outside the gene matches: 5. This CDR3 reads CASSSLAGGRTDTQYF. Written as DNA, the CDR3 is TGTGCCAGCTCGTCACTAGCGGGGGGCCGCACAGATACGCAGTATTTT.

This clone appeared a single time. The genes are TRBV6-5 and TRBJ2-7, with D unresolved. Germline loops: CDR1 MNHEY, CDR2 SVGAGI. Trimming stripped 7 bases from V and 3 bases from J, with 13 bases between. The CDR3 extends over 13 amino acids. Written as DNA, the CDR3 is TGTGCCAGCAAGCCCGGGCAGAACTACGAGCAGTACTTC. Its protein is CASKPGQNYEQYF.

Here the CDR3 DNA reads TGTGCCAGCAGCCCGGGACTCCACCAAGAGACCCAGTACTTC. Its protein is CASSPGLHQETQYF. The chain joins TRBV7-2 to TRBJ2-5, with D possibly being TRBD2 (6 bases). Germline lookup yields CDR1 SGHTA and CDR2 FQGNSA. CDR3 length: 14 amino acids. V lost 5 bases to trimming and J lost 0 bases, with 10 bases between them.

CDR3 sequence: CASSPTGPYGYTF. CDR3 DNA: TGTGCCAGCAGTCCGACAGGGCCCTATGGCTACACCTTC. The J gene is TRBJ1-2, the V gene TRBV27; 7 nucleotides align to TRBD1. Germline lookup yields CDR1 MNHEY and CDR2 SMNVEV (reference sequence). V dropped 5 bases and J dropped 4; count of bases not matched to a gene: 4. The CDR3 contains 13 residues.

The chain links TRBV7-9 to TRBJ1-2; no clear D. The CDR3 consists of 16 residues. Trimming took 1 base from V and 0 from J, leaving 12 bases between them. Per the germline V gene, CDR1 is SEHNR and CDR2 is FQNEAQ (reference sequence). CDR3 in amino acids: CASSLVPRQTNYGYTF. In DNA, the CDR3 is TGTGCCAGCAGCTTAGTCCCGCGGCAAACTAACTATGGCTACACCTTC.

A single count supports this clone. This sequence joins TRBV25-1 and TRBJ1-2; D is possibly TRBD1 (5 bases). The V end lost 6 bases, the J end lost 6 bases, and 8 bases lay between the germline ends. The CDR3 totals 11 residues. Germline V gene lookup returns CDR1 MGHDK and CDR2 SYGVNS. The CDR3 loop is CASRLGDGYTF. CDR3 bases: TGTGCCAGCAGGTTGGGGGATGGCTACACCTTC.

DNA for the CDR3: TGTGCCAGCAGTGAAGCTTCTCCATTGAGCAATCAGCCCCAGCATTTT. This translates into CASSEASPLSNQPQHF. The J gene is TRBJ1-5, the V gene TRBV6-1; D gene uncertain. V was pared by 0 bases and J by 1 base, with 10 bases between. CDR3 length: 16 amino acids. Germline V gene sequence: CDR1 MNHNS, CDR2 SASEGT.

The chain joins TRBV2 to TRBJ2-3, with 14 bases identical to TRBD2. Trimming removed 5 bases from V and 8 bases from J; junction bases left unmatched: 12. CDR1 and CDR2 from the germline V gene are SNHLY and FYNNEI. The CDR3 runs to 17 residues. CDR3 in DNA: TGTGCCAGCAGTAACCCCAGACTAGCGGGGGGGGTAGGTACGCAGTATTTT. Protein: CASSNPRLAGGVGTQYF.

The V and J genes are TRBV18 and TRBJ2-3; 10 bases are a match to TRBD1. The CDR3 covers 17 residues. The ends lost 1 base at V and 2 bases at J; junction bases unmatched: 6. CDR1 is KGHSH and CDR2 is LQKENI in the germline V gene. The CDR3 loop is CASSPRAGTGVTDTQYF. The CDR3 coding sequence is TGTGCCAGCTCACCACGGGCCGGGACAGGGGTCACAGATACGCAGTATTTT.

The chain carries TRBV10-2 and TRBJ2-3; 13 positions match TRBD2. This CDR3 region has 15 residues. Germline V gives CDR1 WSHSY, CDR2 SAAADI. V dropped 8 bases and J dropped 6; count of bases not matched to a gene: 8. The CDR3 bases are TGCGCCAGCGTGACTAGCGGGGGGCTTCCTGATACGCAGTATTTT. Translating gives CASVTSGGLPDTQYF.

V gene TRBV28 combines with J gene TRBJ2-5, with TRBD2 identical over 16 bases. After removal of 6 bases from V and 3 bases from J, the junction contained 10 bases not matched to a gene. The V gene's germline CDR1 is MDHEN and CDR2 SYDVKM. This CDR3 comprises 18 residues. CDR3 coding DNA: TGTGCCAGCAGCAACAAACCCGGGACTAGCGGGGGGGAAGAGACCCAGTACTTC. Its protein is CASSNKPGTSGGEETQYF.

V is TRBV20-1 and J is TRBJ1-2; possibly TRBD1 for D (5 bases). The CDR3 has 10 residues. The V gene's germline CDR1 is DFQATT and CDR2 SNEGSKA (reference sequence). V gave up 6 bases and J gave up 6 bases, with 8 bases separating them. CDR3 bases: TGCAGTGCGGGACGCGATGGCTACACCTTC. Its protein product is CSAGRDGYTF.

The rearrangement links TRBV15 to TRBJ2-7, with D unclear. The CDR3 runs to 19 residues. Germline CDR1 is LNHNV and CDR2 is YYDKDF (reference sequence). Trimming stripped 0 bases from V and 3 bases from J, with 24 bases between. The CDR3 here is CATSRDQRRGAKTHYEQYF. The CDR3 DNA is TGTGCCACCAGCAGAGATCAAAGGCGAGGTGCTAAGACGCACTACGAGCAGTACTTC.

The chain couples TRBV6-5 to TRBJ1-2; 7 bases fit TRBD1. The CDR3 is 14 residues long. J was trimmed by 8 bases and V by 0 bases; bases with no gene match: 6. Germline-derived CDR1 and CDR2 are MNHEY and SVGAGI. The DNA for the CDR3 is TGTGCCAGCAGTTACTCCGACAGGGTAAACGGCTACACCTTC. As protein: CASSYSDRVNGYTF.

The chain is built from TRBV2 and TRBJ1-2, with 9 bases identical to TRBD1. The germline CDR1 and CDR2 sequences are SNHLY and FYNNEI. CDR3 size: 12 residues. The V and J ends lost 6 bases and 4 bases, in that order; junction bases with no gene match: 0. The CDR3 loop is CASRTGGYGYTF. CDR3 bases: TGTGCCAGCAGGACAGGGGGCTATGGCTACACCTTC.

This sequence joins TRBV4-3 and TRBJ2-3, with TRBD2 matching 9 bases. J lost 2 bases, V lost 5 bases, and 2 bases had no gene match. CDR1 and CDR2 (germline): LGHNA, YSLEER. The CDR3 consists of 14 residues. The CDR3 DNA follows: TGCGCCAGCAGCTTAGCGGGGGTCACAGATACGCAGTATTTT. Its translation is CASSLAGVTDTQYF.

This chain connects TRBV4-3 to TRBJ1-4; possibly TRBD1 for D (5 bases). Germline CDR1 LGHNA, CDR2 YSLEER. V was shortened by 0 bases and J by 8 bases, with 19 bases between the two germline ends. This CDR3 has 17 amino acids. CDR3: CASSQDWDGRGMEKLFF. The CDR3 coding sequence is TGCGCCAGCAGCCAAGATTGGGACGGCCGAGGGATGGAAAAACTGTTTTTT.

This chain connects TRBV2 to TRBJ1-4; D unclear. Trimming shortened V by 3 bases and J by 7 bases, and 6 bases separated the two germline ends. The germline gives CDR1 SNHLY, CDR2 FYNNEI. The CDR3 totals 12 residues. The CDR3 DNA is TGTGCCAGCAGTGAGGGAGGTGAAAAACTGTTTTTT. It codes for CASSEGGEKLFF.